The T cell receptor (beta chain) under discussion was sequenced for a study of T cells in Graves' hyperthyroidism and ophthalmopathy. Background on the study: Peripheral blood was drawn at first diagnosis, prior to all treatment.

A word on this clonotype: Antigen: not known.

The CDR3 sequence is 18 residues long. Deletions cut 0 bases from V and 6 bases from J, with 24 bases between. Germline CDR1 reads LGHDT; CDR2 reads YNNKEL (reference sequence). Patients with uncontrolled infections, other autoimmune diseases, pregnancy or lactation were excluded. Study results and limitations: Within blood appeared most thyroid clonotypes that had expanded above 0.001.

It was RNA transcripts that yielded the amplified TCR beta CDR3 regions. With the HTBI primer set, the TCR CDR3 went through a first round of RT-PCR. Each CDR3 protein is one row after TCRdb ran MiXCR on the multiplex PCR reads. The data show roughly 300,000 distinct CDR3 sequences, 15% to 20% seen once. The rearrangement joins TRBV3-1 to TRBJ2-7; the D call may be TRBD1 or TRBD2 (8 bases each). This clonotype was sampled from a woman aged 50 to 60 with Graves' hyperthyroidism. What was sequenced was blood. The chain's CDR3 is CASSQDPTGGLVRGEQYF. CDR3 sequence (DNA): TGTGCCAGCAGCCAAGATCCTACAGGGGGACTAGTACGTGGCGAGCAGTACTTC.